A selection of T cell receptor beta chains follows, all from one sample in a study of blood T cell repertoires in COVID-19. Assay used: immunoSEQ multiplex PCR; TCRdb lists only in-frame clones, some missing. Of more than 150,000 clones listed, more than 70% are singletons. Sequenced input: peripheral blood. The receptors originated from an elderly woman with active or convalescent COVID-19. CDR3s leave out the opening cysteine and the closing phenylalanine or tryptophan. Rows give clone size only sometimes, using once, few, many, or a class for an expanded clone.

clone size	J gene	V gene	CDR3 protein
-	TRBJ1-2	TRBV12-1	ASSFSSSNYGYT
-	TRBJ2-3	TRBV4-2	ASSQDGSGGGADTQY
-	TRBJ2-1	TRBV7-2	ASSSDISGGAFNEQF
-	TRBJ2-5	TRBV19	ASSLRGGGETQY
-	TRBJ2-2	TRBV3-1/TRBV3-2	ASSQGHAGELF
few	TRBJ1-2	TRBV5-4	ASSLDLPGANYGYT
few	TRBJ2-1	TRBV9	ASSEGVRSYNEQF
once	TRBJ2-5	TRBV5-4	ASSSQGQETQY
-	TRBJ1-2	TRBV28	ASSSNRGSYGYT
-	TRBJ2-5	TRBV19	ASSSPSVETQY
-	TRBJ1-1	TRBV5-4	ASDSRQGNTEAF
once	TRBJ1-6	TRBV19	ASSRSQGLNSPLH
-	TRBJ1-3	TRBV18	ASSPQGNTIY
-	TRBJ2-3	TRBV6-6	ASRRGDTQY
-	TRBJ1-1	TRBV29-1	SARGAQGITEAF
-	TRBJ1-4	TRBV28	ATEAFNEKLF
-	TRBJ1-3	TRBV5-4	ASSLGGTGPGNTIY
-	TRBJ2-5	TRBV5-1	ASSPMGQLQETQY
-	TRBJ1-2	TRBV6-5	ASSSRQGDYGYT
-	TRBJ2-1	TRBV10-3	AISDTGGYNEQF
-	TRBJ2-7	TRBV24-1	ATSDLYEQY
-	TRBJ1-5	TRBV19	ASSAQVWAQPQH
-	TRBJ2-5	TRBV6-5	ASTERGIRKETQY
-	TRBJ1-1	TRBV12-3/TRBV12-4	ASSWTENTEAF
once	TRBJ1-2	TRBV6-5	ASKQGPANYGYT
many	TRBJ1-1	TRBV5-4	ASSRRVGETEAF
once	TRBJ2-2	TRBV7-8	ASSLGRTRNTGELF
-	TRBJ2-3	TRBV5-4	ASSQAGKSTDTQY
-	TRBJ2-1	TRBV4-1	ASSQMTGAYNEQF
-	TRBJ2-1	TRBV11-1	ATTAHENEQF
few	TRBJ2-7	TRBV28	ASSLAGVTYEQY
-	TRBJ2-7	TRBV29-1	SVAVDSNYEQY
-	TRBJ2-1	TRBV5-4	ASSAKTGDNEQF
few	TRBJ1-2	TRBV20-1	SAPGGHGYT
few	TRBJ1-1	TRBV21-1	ASSKDKGRKTEAF
-	TRBJ1-2	TRBV7-9	ASSLPGGGYT
-	TRBJ2-5	TRBV3-1/TRBV3-2	ASRQYRGETQY
few	TRBJ2-7	TRBV4-3	ASSQEAGGEQY
-	TRBJ2-7	TRBV28	ATREGAYEQY
-	TRBJ1-4	TRBV30	ACDRTNEKLF
once	TRBJ1-5	TRBV21-1	ASSEARTGGGQPQH
-	TRBJ2-3	TRBV7-2	ASSLAYGGGTDTQY
-	TRBJ1-1	TRBV6-1	ASTNRDRVTEAF
-	TRBJ2-5	TRBV28	ASSKGNGQGYQETQY